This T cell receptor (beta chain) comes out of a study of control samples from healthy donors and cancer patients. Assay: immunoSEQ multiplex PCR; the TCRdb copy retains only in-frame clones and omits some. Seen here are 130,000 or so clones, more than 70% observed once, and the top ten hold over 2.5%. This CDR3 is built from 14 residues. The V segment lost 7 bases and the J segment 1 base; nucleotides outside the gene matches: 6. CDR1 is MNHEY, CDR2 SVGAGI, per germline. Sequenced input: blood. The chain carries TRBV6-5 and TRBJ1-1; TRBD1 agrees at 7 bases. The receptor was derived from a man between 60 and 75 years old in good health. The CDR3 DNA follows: TGTGCCAGCACCATGCAGGGGGGGAACACTGAAGCTTTCTTT. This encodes CASTMQGGNTEAFF.